The T cell receptor (beta chain) under discussion was sequenced for a study of CD8 T cells in ankylosing spondylitis. V lost 3 bases and J lost 7; bases outside the gene matches: 9. Germline assignment: CDR1 SGHRS and CDR2 YFSETQ. This CDR3 is built from 15 residues. TCRdb passed the 5' RACE reads through MiXCR, listing each CDR3 protein once. The sample records some 200,000 distinct CDR3 sequences, roughly 18% being singletons. The TCR originated in a male donor aged 10-29 years with ankylosing spondylitis or in good health (not recorded which). Specimen: blood, either unsorted or a sorted T cell fraction (not recorded which). The chain has TRBV5-1 and TRBJ2-1; 8 bases agree with TRBD2. The CDR3 DNA is TGCGCCAGCAGCTCCCCTAGCGGGCAGATAAATGAGCAGTTCTTC. Residues: CASSSPSGQINEQFF.